The 14 T cell receptor beta chains listed next were all sequenced from one sample in a study of blood T cell repertoires in COVID-19 (dated by TCRdb to the early 2020s). The library was built by means of the immunoSEQ multiplex PCR assay. TCRdb provides this immuneACCESS table in a form limited to in-frame rearrangements. Some clones are lacking; in checked studies, under half of them reflect an unresolved V gene, and why the rest are absent is not known. This sample is represented by approximately 130,000 clones; 85% to 90% of them were singletons. The ten most abundant clones make up under 4% of the sample. Sequences were obtained from peripheral blood. The source is a man in his fifties or sixties with acute or convalescent COVID-19.

The chain links TRBV3-1 (or the pseudogene TRBV3-2) to TRBJ2-5, with 7 bases lining up with TRBD2. Germline CDR1 LGHDT, CDR2 YNNKEL (reference sequence). The CDR3 spans 14 residues. V gave up 0 bases and J gave up 4 bases; unmatched junction bases: 2. Here the CDR3 reads CASSQEASGETQYF. CDR3 sequence (DNA): TGTGCCAGCAGCCAAGAGGCTAGCGGAGAGACCCAGTACTTC.

The chain employs TRBV28 and TRBJ2-5; a possible D gene is TRBD1 (5 bases). Germline assignment: CDR1 MDHEN and CDR2 SYDVKM. This CDR3 contains 15 residues. Trimming shortened V by 6 bases and J by 0 bases, and 14 bases separated the two germline ends. CDR3 nucleotide sequence: TGTGCCAGCAGGGGGCACCGAGCGTACCAAGAGACCCAGTACTTC. It codes for CASRGHRAYQETQYF. The entire variable domain, with the rest obtained from reference TRBV28 and TRBJ2-5, is as follows: DVKVTQSSRYLVKRTGEKVFLECVQDMDHENMFWYRQDPGLGLRLIYFSYDVKMKEKGDIPEGYSVSREKKERFSLILESASTNQTSMYLCASRGHRAYQETQYFGPGTRLLVL.

The chain recombines TRBV11-3 with TRBJ2-4; unclear D gene. Trimming cost V 4 bases and J 1 base, with 14 bases left between them. This CDR3 is 16 amino acids long. In germline, CDR1 is SGHNT, CDR2 YENEEA. CDR3: CASSSDFSGAKNIQYF. The CDR3 DNA reads as TGTGCCAGCAGCTCCGACTTTTCTGGGGCCAAAAACATTCAGTACTTC. Full variable domain (remainder filled in from reference TRBV11-3 and TRBJ2-4): EAGVVQSPRYKIIEKKQPVAFWCNPISGHNTLYWYLQNLGQGPELLIRYENEEAVDDSQLPKDRFSAERLKGVDSTLKIQPAELGDSAVYLCASSSDFSGAKNIQYFGAGTRLSVL.

This clone showed up just once. The chain joins TRBV14 to TRBJ1-1; a weak D match, TRBD1 (5 bases). The ends were cut back, 0 bases at V and 1 base at J, with 9 bases in the middle. The CDR3 extends over 15 amino acids. Germline V CDR1 and CDR2: SGHDN, FVKESK. The CDR3 DNA is TGTGCCAGCAGCCAAGATATCGGACAGAACACTGAAGCTTTCTTT. This translates into CASSQDIGQNTEAFF.

V gene TRBV28 combines with J gene TRBJ1-6; D call uncertain. CDR1 and CDR2 (germline): MDHEN, SYDVKM. The CDR3 is 13 amino acids. V was clipped by 6 bases and J by 12 bases, with 15 bases between them. CDR3 in amino acids: CASSSVGSRPLHF. The DNA of the CDR3 is TGTGCCAGCAGCTCCGTCGGGAGTCGACCCCTCCACTTT.

This clone came up once. The CDR3 sequence is CASSLGGRAPGELFF. CDR3 nucleotides: TGTGCCAGCAGTTTGGGTGGGAGGGCCCCCGGGGAGCTGTTTTTT. The chain uses TRBV28 and TRBJ2-2, with TRBD2 identical over 7 bases. Per germline, CDR1 MDHEN and CDR2 SYDVKM. The CDR3 runs 15 residues. The J segment lost 6 bases and the V segment lost 3 bases, leaving 7 bases of the junction unmatched.

This chain uses TRBV10-1 with TRBJ2-7, with 11 positions matching TRBD1. The junction had 2 bases not matched to a gene; V was cut back by 4 bases and J by 3 bases. CDR3 length: 14 residues. CDR1 is WNHNN and CDR2 is SYGVQD in the germline V gene (reference sequence). The CDR3: CASSGGQGVYEQYF. CDR3 sequence (DNA): TGCGCCAGCAGTGGGGGACAGGGGGTCTACGAGCAGTACTTC.

The rearrangement links TRBV30 to TRBJ2-1, with D possibly TRBD2 on 6 matching bases. The CDR3 runs 14 residues. Germline V gene sequence: CDR1 GTSNPN, CDR2 SVGIG (reference sequence). Trimming took 0 bases from V and 4 from J, leaving 10 bases between them. The CDR3 DNA is TGTGCCTGGAGTGTCTCTAGCGCGTACAATGAGCAGTTCTTC. Protein sequence: CAWSVSSAYNEQFF.

The chain links TRBV6-2 or TRBV6-3 to TRBJ1-1; D is perhaps TRBD1 (6 bases). Trimming removed 2 bases at V and 6 bases at J, with 13 bases between. The CDR3 contains 14 residues. In germline, CDR1 is MNHEY, CDR2 SVGEGT. CDR3: CASSYGGVGAEAFF. CDR3 DNA: TGTGCCAGCAGTTACGGGGGCGTAGGCGCTGAAGCTTTCTTT.

This clone was picked up one time. J is TRBJ1-3 and V is TRBV18; TRBD1 aligns across 8 bases. Germline trimming cut 1 base from V and 9 bases from J; bases unmatched to any gene: 11. CDR1 is KGHSH and CDR2 is LQKENI in the germline V gene. There are 16 residues in the CDR3. The CDR3 region has the DNA TGTGCCAGCTCACCACTACCCCCCGGACAGGGTAGCACCATATATTTT. Protein: CASSPLPPGQGSTIYF.

The chain joins TRBV19 to TRBJ2-3; possible D gene TRBD2, 5 bases. V lost 1 base, J lost 2 bases, and 7 bases lay in between. This CDR3 comprises 14 residues. From germline, CDR1 is LNHDA and CDR2 SQIVND (reference sequence). The CDR3 protein is CASSIGTATDTQYF. The CDR3 bases are TGTGCCAGTAGTATAGGGACTGCCACAGATACGCAGTATTTT.

V and J are TRBV19 and TRBJ2-3, with D possibly being TRBD2 (5 bases). The V end lost 5 bases, the J end lost 0 bases, and 9 bases lay between the germline ends. Germline-derived CDR1 and CDR2 are LNHDA and SQIVND (reference sequence). The CDR3 is 14 residues long. The chain's CDR3 is CASSPTRSTDTQYF. The DNA of the CDR3 is TGTGCCAGTAGTCCAACTAGGAGCACAGATACGCAGTATTTT.

V usage is TRBV3-1 (or the pseudogene TRBV3-2) and J usage is TRBJ2-7, with D maybe TRBD1 (5 bases). The CDR3 runs 14 residues. Germline V gene data show CDR1 as LGHDT and CDR2 as YNNKEL (reference sequence). Trimming left V 3 bases short and J 5 bases short, with 14 bases between. The CDR3 bases are TGTGCCAGCAGCCAGGCTGTAACAGGTAACGAGCAGTACTTC. Amino acids: CASSQAVTGNEQYF.

The chain joins TRBV3-1 (or the pseudogene TRBV3-2) to TRBJ2-7, with D possibly matching TRBD2 (6 bases). CDR1 and CDR2 from the germline V gene are LGHDT and YNNKEL (reference sequence). Trimming stripped 3 bases from V and 2 bases from J, with 23 bases between. CDR3 size: 18 residues. The CDR3 sequence is CASSQATKELAGAYEQYF. The CDR3 DNA follows: TGTGCCAGCAGCCAGGCTACTAAGGAACTAGCCGGGGCCTACGAGCAGTACTTC.